This T cell receptor beta chain was sequenced for a study of blood T cells in healthy people across ages. Study-wide results and limits: Roughly linear age-related decline in beta diversity appeared, significant by age around 36. Long-lived donors exceeded aged donors in naive CD4+ cells and diversity.

CDR1 SQVTM and CDR2 ANQGSEA come from the germline V gene. V gave up 6 bases and J gave up 3 bases; unmatched junction bases: 2. There are 12 residues in the CDR3. Sample-barcoded 5' priming and a J-beta primer mix drove a second PCR of about 6 to 12 cycles. All cDNA molecules were each tagged by a template-switch adaptor with 12 random nucleotides. MiXCR, run by TCRdb on the 5' RACE reads, gives a single entry per CDR3 protein. The data show 1.5 million or so distinct CDR3 sequences, roughly 43% seen once. This clonotype was counted only a few times. The antigen is unknown. Sequencing was carried out using blood. The rearrangement uses TRBV29-1 and TRBJ1-2; 9 nucleotides match TRBD1. This TCR was sampled from a young woman in good health. Written as DNA, the CDR3 is TGCAGCGTGGGGGACAGGGACTATGGCTACACCTTC. Protein sequence: CSVGDRDYGYTF. Complete variable domain (other parts from reference TRBV29-1 and TRBJ1-2): SAVISQKPSRDICQRGTSLTIQCQVDSQVTMMFWYRQQPGQSLTLIATANQGSEATYESGFVIDKFPISRPNLTFSTLTVSNMSPEDSSIYLCSVGDRDYGYTFGSGTRLTVV.